The 14 T cell receptor beta chains below come from one sample, sequenced in a study of identifying expanded T cells in peripheral blood. Repertoires were generated with immunoSEQ multiplex PCR, while TCRdb's copy carries only in-frame clones and drops some. Of about 50,000 clones listed, less than 85% are singletons. Sequencing was done on a sample of blood. Receptors were obtained from a person aged 18 to 75 in good health.

This clone was detected only a few times. The chain combines TRBV19 with TRBJ2-3; the match to TRBD2 covers 11 bases. Unmatched junction bases numbered 11, after V lost 5 bases and J lost 7 bases. CDR1 and CDR2 from the germline V gene are LNHDA and SQIVND (reference sequence). The CDR3 spans 16 residues. The CDR3 loop is CASSAPLAGDINTQYF. CDR3 bases: TGTGCCAGTAGTGCGCCACTAGCGGGAGATATTAATACGCAGTATTTT.

DNA of the CDR3: TGTGCCAGCAGCTTAGGGACTAGCGGGGGGGGCTACGAGCAGTACGTC. Translation gives CASSLGTSGGGYEQYV. V and J are TRBV7-8 and TRBJ2-7, with 15 bases matching TRBD2. The V segment lost 1 base and the J segment 3 bases; nucleotides outside the gene matches: 1. Per the germline V gene, CDR1 is SGHVS and CDR2 is FQNEAQ. This CDR3 spans 16 amino acids.

This chain links TRBV5-1 with TRBJ2-3, with 12 bases matching TRBD2. The J segment lost 5 bases and the V segment lost 4 bases, leaving 2 bases of the junction unmatched. CDR1 and CDR2 from the germline V gene are SGHRS and YFSETQ. This CDR3 region has 14 residues. The CDR3 sequence: CASSELAGGDTQYF. In nucleotides, the CDR3 is TGCGCCAGCAGCGAACTAGCGGGAGGAGATACGCAGTATTTT.

This clone was detected only once. The V call is TRBV28, the J call TRBJ1-1, with D perhaps TRBD1 (6 bases). CDR1 is MDHEN, CDR2 SYDVKM, per germline. V lost 7 bases, J lost 4 bases, and 16 bases lay in between. The CDR3 has 14 residues. CDR3 amino acids: CASKGGGVFTEAFF. DNA for the CDR3: TGTGCCAGCAAAGGGGGAGGTGTCTTCACTGAAGCTTTCTTT. The full variable domain, in which reference TRBV28 and TRBJ1-1 provide the parts outside the CDR3, is DVKVTQSSRYLVKRTGEKVFLECVQDMDHENMFWYRQDPGLGLRLIYFSYDVKMKEKGDIPEGYSVSREKKERFSLILESASTNQTSMYLCASKGGGVFTEAFFGQGTRLTVV.

V is TRBV5-1 and J is TRBJ2-2, with 12 bases matching TRBD1. V dropped 4 bases and J dropped 7; count of bases not matched to a gene: 14. The CDR3 has 18 amino acids. Germline V gene lookup returns CDR1 SGHRS and CDR2 YFSETQ. Here the CDR3 DNA reads TGCGCCAGCAGCCTGACACTCTCGGGACAGGGGGCCGGCGGGGAGCTGTTTTTT. Translating gives CASSLTLSGQGAGGELFF.

This clone was picked up one time. The chain has TRBV4-3 and TRBJ1-4, with a weak D call TRBD1 (5 bases). This CDR3 region has 20 residues. Germline loops: CDR1 LGHNA, CDR2 YSLEER. V was shortened by 0 bases and J by 0 bases, with 20 bases between the two germline ends. The CDR3 reads CASSQDLPGSGIPTNEKLFF. The CDR3 DNA follows: TGCGCCAGCAGCCAAGATCTTCCGGGCTCAGGGATACCAACTAATGAAAAACTGTTTTTT.

The chain is built from TRBV4-3 and TRBJ2-5; 11 bases map to TRBD2. Germline CDR1 reads LGHNA; CDR2 reads YSLEER. The V segment lost 3 bases and the J segment 7 bases; nucleotides outside the gene matches: 7. The CDR3 is made up of 15 amino acids. The CDR3 spells CASSQLTSGAGTQYF. Written as DNA, the CDR3 is TGCGCCAGCAGCCAGTTGACTAGCGGGGCCGGGACCCAGTACTTC.

The genes are TRBV21-1 and TRBJ1-5. TRBV21-1 is labeled a pseudogene. The CDR3 has 15 amino acids. CDR3 sequence: CASETTGGDNQPQHF. The CDR3 DNA is TGTGCCAGCGAAACTACGGGGGGGGACAATCAGCCCCAGCATTTT.

The J gene is TRBJ2-5, the V gene TRBV15; D is ambiguous. Germline V gives CDR1 LNHNV, CDR2 YYDKDF (reference sequence). The CDR3 covers 13 residues. V shed 1 base and J shed 8 bases, with 11 bases lying between them. CDR3 protein: CATSRAIMNTQYF. The CDR3 DNA reads TGTGCCACCAGCAGAGCTATAATGAACACCCAGTACTTC.

The V call is TRBV6-6, the J call TRBJ1-1; D is undetermined. CDR3 length: 14 residues. CDR1 is MNHNY and CDR2 is SVGAGI in the germline V gene (reference sequence). Trimming left V 1 base short and J 2 bases short, with 8 bases between. CDR3 DNA: TGTGCCAGCAGTTACTTTGGGGTTAACACTGAAGCTTTCTTT. Translating it yields CASSYFGVNTEAFF.

This sequence joins TRBV6-5 and TRBJ2-3, with 9 bases fitting TRBD2. Germline-derived CDR1 and CDR2 are MNHEY and SVGAGI. The CDR3 is 16 amino acids. The J segment lost 1 base and the V segment lost 4 bases, leaving 6 bases of the junction unmatched. CDR3 residues: CASSSGAGGGTDTQYF. The CDR3 nucleotides are TGTGCCAGCAGTTCTGGAGCGGGAGGAGGCACAGATACGCAGTATTTT.

V usage is TRBV25-1 and J usage is TRBJ2-7; maybe TRBD2 (5 bases). Trimming took off 6 bases at V and 12 bases at J, with 15 bases between the two ends. The germline V gene encodes CDR1 MGHDK and CDR2 SYGVNS. CDR3 length: 11 amino acids. The CDR3 sequence is CASRVGTGMYF. The CDR3 nucleotides are TGTGCCAGCAGGGTCGGAACCGGGATGTACTTC.

This clone was seen more than once but under ten times. This sequence joins TRBV30 and TRBJ2-7; no firm D call. Trimming pared 4 bases from V and 6 bases from J, leaving 10 bases between. Germline-derived CDR1 and CDR2 are GTSNPN and SVGIG (reference sequence). This CDR3 is built from 11 residues. CDR3 protein: CAWTVGREQYF. The CDR3 DNA reads TGTGCCTGGACAGTTGGGCGCGAGCAGTACTTC.

This clone was seen just once. The rearrangement links TRBV19 to TRBJ1-3; 8 bases line up with TRBD1. CDR1 is LNHDA, CDR2 SQIVND, per germline (reference sequence). Germline trimming cut 3 bases from V and 2 bases from J; bases unmatched to any gene: 9. The CDR3 runs to 17 residues. CDR3 protein: CASSIIGQGTPGNTIYF. In nucleotides, the CDR3 is TGTGCCAGTAGTATTATAGGACAGGGAACCCCTGGAAACACCATATATTTT. The entire variable domain, with the rest obtained from reference TRBV19 and TRBJ1-3, is as follows: DGGITQSPKYLFRKEGQNVTLSCEQNLNHDAMYWYRQDPGQGLRLIYYSQIVNDFQKGDIAEGYSVSREKKESFPLTVTSAQKNPTAFYLCASSIIGQGTPGNTIYFGEGSWLTVV.